The 26 T cell receptor beta chains given below trace back to one sample, sequenced in a study of cytotoxic CD8 clonotypes in ibrutinib-treated CLL. Sequencing used immunoSEQ multiplex PCR; TCRdb keeps in-frame clones, though not all of them. The sample lists approximately 33,000 clones, roughly three quarters occurring once. Sequencing used PBMCs, obtained before ibrutinib treatment. Source of these receptors: a human donor with chronic lymphocytic leukemia.

This chain joins TRBV11-2 and TRBJ2-7; D not certain. Deletions cut 1 base from V and 0 bases from J, with 4 bases between. The CDR3 has 13 amino acids. The germline CDR1 and CDR2 sequences are SGHAT and FQNNGV. The CDR3 loop is CASSLAGSYEQYF. As DNA, the CDR3 is TGTGCCAGCAGCTTAGCGGGCTCCTACGAGCAGTACTTC.

The chain links TRBV6-5 to TRBJ2-5; 7 nucleotides align to TRBD2. The CDR3 sequence is 14 residues long. V dropped 5 bases and J dropped 1; count of bases not matched to a gene: 4. Germline V gene data show CDR1 as MNHEY and CDR2 as SVGAGI. Here the CDR3 DNA reads TGTGCCAGCAGTGCCGGGGGGTTCCAAGAGACCCAGTACTTC. It encodes CASSAGGFQETQYF.

The gene calls are TRBV9 and TRBJ1-2; 7 bases are shared with TRBD1. Losses at the gene ends were 4 bases for V and 5 bases for J; bases not matched to a gene: 5. CDR1 is SGDLS and CDR2 is YYNGEE in the germline V gene. The CDR3 totals 13 residues. This CDR3 reads CASSPTGVYGYTF. DNA for the CDR3: TGTGCCAGCAGCCCAACAGGGGTATATGGCTACACCTTC.

The chain joins TRBV7-6 to TRBJ2-5; no firm D call. Trimming took 1 base from V and 5 from J, leaving 8 bases between them. The CDR3 covers 13 residues. Germline assignment: CDR1 SGHVS and CDR2 FNYEAQ. The CDR3, as DNA: TGTGCCAGCAGCTTAGTAATAGGGGAGACCCAGTACTTC. Protein product: CASSLVIGETQYF.

This clone has just one count. The V call is TRBV6-4, the J call TRBJ2-3, with no clear D. The germline V gene encodes CDR1 MRHNA and CDR2 SNTAGT. The CDR3 loop spans 13 amino acids. V gave up 4 bases and J gave up 0 bases, with 5 bases separating them. The CDR3 DNA reads TGTGCCAGCAGTGGTAGTAGCACAGATACGCAGTATTTT. This sequence encodes CASSGSSTDTQYF.

This clone has just a few counts. The chain uses TRBV9 and TRBJ2-7; possibly TRBD2 for D (6 bases). There are 15 residues in the CDR3. V was trimmed by 3 bases and J by 3 bases, leaving 16 bases between them. CDR1 is SGDLS and CDR2 is YYNGEE in the germline V gene. The DNA of the CDR3 is TGTGCCAGCAGCGCCATGAGGTCGGGAGACTACGAGCAGTACTTC. Residues: CASSAMRSGDYEQYF.

This chain joins TRBV27 and TRBJ2-1; no clear D gene. The CDR3 contains 11 residues. Germline V gene sequence: CDR1 MNHEY, CDR2 SMNVEV (reference sequence). Deletions cut 6 bases from V and 7 bases from J, with 7 bases between. The CDR3 here is CASSAVNEQFF. CDR3 sequence (DNA): TGTGCCAGCAGCGCGGTAAATGAGCAGTTCTTC.

This clone has only a few counts. This CDR3 reads CATSPSNNQPQHF. DNA of the CDR3: TGTGCCACCTCCCCCAGCAACAATCAGCCCCAGCATTTT. The chain joins TRBV11-2 to TRBJ1-5, with D hard to call. V dropped 10 bases and J dropped 3 bases, with 13 bases sitting between them. The CDR3 is 13 amino acids. Germline V lookup: CDR1 SGHAT, CDR2 FQNNGV. Looking up the rest from reference TRBV11-2 and TRBJ1-5 gives the full variable domain: EAGVAQSPRYKIIEKRQSVAFWCNPISGHATLYWYQQILGQGPKLLIQFQNNGVVDDSQLPKDRFSAERLKGVDSTLKIQPAKLEDSAVYLCATSPSNNQPQHFGDGTRLSIL.

The chain is built from TRBV28 and TRBJ1-5; tentatively, D is TRBD1 (6 bases). The CDR3 is made up of 11 amino acids. The V gene lost 10 bases and the J gene lost 6 bases, with 10 bases spanning the gap. CDR1 is MDHEN and CDR2 is SYDVKM in the germline V gene. Here the CDR3 reads CATGGGQPQHF. The CDR3 DNA sequence: TGTGCCACCGGGGGCGGTCAGCCCCAGCATTTT.

The chain combines TRBV18 with TRBJ2-5; D is ambiguous. Per germline, CDR1 KGHSH and CDR2 LQKENI. This CDR3 is built from 13 residues. V lost 5 bases, J lost 4 bases, and 11 bases lay in between. CDR3: CASSTEITETQYF. CDR3 in DNA: TGTGCCAGCTCAACTGAGATAACAGAGACCCAGTACTTC.

The chain carries TRBV28 and TRBJ1-6, with D perhaps matching TRBD1 (5 bases). V lost 7 bases, J lost 6 bases, and 22 bases lay in between. Germline V gene data show CDR1 as MDHEN and CDR2 as SYDVKM. The CDR3 has 17 residues. The chain's CDR3 is CASTTVAGSGANSPLHF. The CDR3 coding sequence is TGTGCCAGCACTACCGTGGCAGGGTCGGGTGCTAATTCACCCCTCCACTTT.

This clone was picked up one time. The V call is TRBV13, the J call TRBJ2-7, with D possibly being TRBD1 (6 bases). V was trimmed by 4 bases and J by 4 bases, leaving 26 bases between them. This CDR3 contains 18 residues. The germline gives CDR1 PRHDT, CDR2 FYEKMQ (reference sequence). CDR3 sequence reads: CASSSLRNRQEPTYEQYF. Written as DNA, the CDR3 is TGTGCCAGCAGCTCACTTCGAAACCGACAGGAACCTACTTACGAGCAGTACTTC.

The chain combines TRBV21-1 with TRBJ2-7; TRBD2 is the table's D call, not checked against the DNA. TRBV21-1 is a pseudogene segment. The CDR3 has 13 amino acids. CDR3 in DNA: TGTGCCAGCAGTCGGGAGGGCCCCTACGAGCAGTACTTC. Translated: CASSREGPYEQYF.

The chain recombines TRBV28 with TRBJ1-2; D unresolved. The CDR3 runs 12 residues. Trimming cost V 4 bases and J 3 bases, with 6 bases left between them. The germline gives CDR1 MDHEN, CDR2 SYDVKM. The CDR3 region is CASSSSDYGYTF. The CDR3 DNA is TGTGCCAGCAGTTCATCGGACTATGGCTACACCTTC.

V usage is TRBV4-1 and J usage is TRBJ1-4; 10 bases match TRBD1. The J segment lost 8 bases and the V segment lost 1 base, leaving 4 bases of the junction unmatched. The CDR3 totals 15 residues. In germline, CDR1 is MGHRA, CDR2 YSYEKL. The CDR3 coding sequence is TGCGCCAGCAGCCAAGGACAGGGGGCCGGCGAAAAACTGTTTTTT. Its protein is CASSQGQGAGEKLFF.

The rearrangement links TRBV7-2 to TRBJ1-2; D perhaps matches TRBD1 (6 bases). The CDR3 is made up of 15 amino acids. V was shortened by 2 bases and J by 4 bases, with 14 bases between the two germline ends. In germline, CDR1 is SGHTA, CDR2 FQGNSA. CDR3 coding DNA: TGTGCCAGCAGCTTATCAGGACAGCCTTCCTATGGCTACACCTTC. Translation gives CASSLSGQPSYGYTF. Using reference TRBV7-2 and TRBJ1-2 for the parts outside the CDR3, the full variable domain is GAGVSQSPSNKVTEKGKDVELRCDPISGHTALYWYRQSLGQGLEFLIYFQGNSAPDKSGLPSDRFSAERTGGSVSTLTIQRTQQEDSAVYLCASSLSGQPSYGYTFGSGTRLTVV.

The chain is built from TRBV10-3 and TRBJ1-2; no clear D. CDR1 and CDR2 from the germline V gene are ENHRY and SYGVKD. V was clipped by 4 bases and J by 1 base, with 1 base between them. The CDR3 runs to 11 residues. As DNA, the CDR3 is TGTGCCATCAGTGGTAACTATGGCTACACCTTC. Amino acids: CAISGNYGYTF.

The chain has TRBV30 and TRBJ2-7; D ambiguous. The CDR3 has 14 amino acids. V was pared by 0 bases and J by 2 bases, with 11 bases between. Germline V lookup: CDR1 GTSNPN, CDR2 SVGIG (reference sequence). The CDR3 coding sequence is TGTGCCTGGAGTGTTGGCGGATCAACCTACGAGCAGTACTTC. It specifies CAWSVGGSTYEQYF.

The gene calls are TRBV27 and TRBJ2-7, with TRBD2 identical over 9 bases. Germline CDR1 MNHEY, CDR2 SMNVEV (reference sequence). Unmatched junction bases numbered 11, after V lost 6 bases and J lost 2 bases. The CDR3 consists of 16 residues. The CDR3: CASSPLGLARTYEQYF. For the CDR3, the DNA is TGTGCCAGCAGCCCCCTCGGACTAGCGCGGACCTACGAGCAGTACTTC.

The rearrangement links TRBV2 to TRBJ1-1; D not certain. Per the germline V gene, CDR1 is SNHLY and CDR2 is FYNNEI. The CDR3 consists of 11 residues. V was cut by 7 bases and J by 5 bases, with 8 bases left in between. CDR3 DNA: TGTGCCAGCATATCGAATACTGAAGCTTTCTTT. It yields the protein CASISNTEAFF.

The V call is TRBV30, the J call TRBJ1-2, with 9 bases aligning to TRBD1. Per the germline V gene, CDR1 is GTSNPN and CDR2 is SVGIG (reference sequence). The CDR3 totals 14 residues. The ends lost 7 bases at V and 3 bases at J; junction bases unmatched: 9. In DNA form, the CDR3 reads TGTGCCTTTGCGGGGGACAGGGCCGACTATGGCTACACCTTC. It yields the protein CAFAGDRADYGYTF.

The rearrangement links TRBV6-5 to TRBJ2-1; 8 nucleotides agree with TRBD1. Germline values: CDR1 MNHEY, CDR2 SVGAGI. The junction had 5 bases not matched to a gene; V was cut back by 6 bases and J by 1 base. CDR3 length: 15 amino acids. This CDR3 is CASSQRQGSYNEQFF. For the CDR3, the DNA is TGTGCCAGCAGCCAAAGACAGGGGTCCTACAATGAGCAGTTCTTC.

The chain combines TRBV19 with TRBJ2-3; 9 nucleotides agree with TRBD2. V gave up 3 bases and J gave up 5 bases; unmatched junction bases: 0. Per the germline V gene, CDR1 is LNHDA and CDR2 is SQIVND (reference sequence). The CDR3 contains 13 residues. The CDR3 DNA reads TGTGCCAGTAGTATGACTAGCGGAGATACGCAGTATTTT. Translated, it gives CASSMTSGDTQYF.

The rearrangement joins TRBV19 to TRBJ1-5; 7 bases are a match to TRBD1. Losses at the gene ends were 6 bases for V and 4 bases for J; bases not matched to a gene: 6. CDR3 length equals 14 residues. Per germline, CDR1 LNHDA and CDR2 SQIVND (reference sequence). The DNA for the CDR3 is TGTGCCAGTAGGTTAATACAGGGGAATCAGCCCCAGCATTTT. Its protein product is CASRLIQGNQPQHF.

The genes are TRBV19 and TRBJ1-4, with TRBD1 matching over 9 bases. The J segment lost 5 bases and the V segment lost 1 base, leaving 2 bases of the junction unmatched. This CDR3 region has 15 residues. CDR1 is LNHDA and CDR2 is SQIVND in the germline V gene (reference sequence). The CDR3 coding sequence is TGTGCCAGTAGTATAGTGGGACAGGGAAATGAAAAACTGTTTTTT. Translating gives CASSIVGQGNEKLFF. Full variable domain (rest looked up from reference TRBV19 and TRBJ1-4): DGGITQSPKYLFRKEGQNVTLSCEQNLNHDAMYWYRQDPGQGLRLIYYSQIVNDFQKGDIAEGYSVSREKKESFPLTVTSAQKNPTAFYLCASSIVGQGNEKLFFGSGTQLSVL.

The rearrangement uses TRBV15 and TRBJ2-1; TRBD2 matches 8 bases. The trim removed 5 bases at V and 7 bases at J, leaving 10 bases unmatched. The CDR3 runs to 15 residues. Germline V gene data show CDR1 as LNHNV and CDR2 as YYDKDF (reference sequence). The CDR3 region is CATSPRASGRNEQFF. The DNA of the CDR3 is TGTGCCACCAGCCCACGGGCTAGCGGGCGGAATGAGCAGTTCTTC.